The rows below give T cell receptor beta chains drawn from one sample of a study of T cell responses to AZD1222 COVID-19 vaccine. The data were produced by immunoSEQ multiplex PCR, yet TCRdb's version contains in-frame clones alone and is incomplete. Here the sample spans roughly 49,000 clones, 60% to 85% being singletons. The material sequenced was peripheral blood, taken on day 0 of AZD1222 vaccination. The receptors stem from an adult in good health. Both conserved end residues are part of each CDR3. D genes are given only for firm matches. Clone size, where shown, is once, few, many, or a class for clones that have expanded.

d_call	v_call	cdr3_length	clone_size	j_call	cdr3_aa	cdr3_nt
TRBD2	TRBV28	16	NA	TRBJ2-7	CASSLLGTSGSHEQYF	TGTGCCAGCAGTTTATTGGGTACTAGCGGGAGCCACGAGCAGTACTTC
NA	TRBV7-2	12	NA	TRBJ1-1	CASSIAGTEAFF	TGTGCCAGCAGTATCGCTGGCACTGAAGCTTTCTTT
NA	TRBV11-3	14	few	TRBJ2-2	CASSGASNTGELFF	TGTGCCAGCAGTGGGGCCTCTAACACCGGGGAGCTGTTTTTT
TRBD1	TRBV19	14	NA	TRBJ2-1	CASTGTGGSNEQFF	TGTGCCAGTACCGGGACAGGGGGCTCCAATGAGCAGTTCTTC
NA	TRBV5-4	14	NA	TRBJ1-2	CASSPPGTLNGYTF	TGTGCCAGCAGTCCTCCCGGGACGTTAAATGGCTACACCTTC
TRBD1	TRBV28	14	NA	TRBJ1-6	CASIPGTVNSPLHF	TGTGCCAGCATCCCGGGGACAGTCAATTCACCCCTCCACTTT
NA	TRBV7-9	15	NA	TRBJ1-1	CASSRLGGTNTEAFF	TGTGCCAGCAGCCGCCTGGGGGGAACTAACACTGAAGCTTTCTTT
TRBD1	TRBV15	13	NA	TRBJ2-7	CATSRQGAYEQYF	TGTGCCACCAGCCGACAGGGGGCTTACGAGCAGTACTTC
NA	TRBV6-2/TRBV6-3	14	NA	TRBJ1-2	CASSLPYRVTGYTF	TGTGCCAGCAGTCTACCTTACAGGGTCACTGGCTACACCTTC
TRBD2	TRBV11-3	16	few	TRBJ2-1	CASSSYASGGADEQFF	TGTGCCAGCAGCTCATACGCTAGCGGGGGGGCTGATGAGCAGTTCTTC
TRBD2	TRBV3-1/TRBV3-2	15	NA	TRBJ2-5	CASSLPGLDPETQYF	TGTGCCAGCAGCCTCCCTGGACTAGATCCAGAGACCCAGTACTTC
NA	TRBV29-1	13	NA	TRBJ1-1	CSVESPAVAEAFF	TGCAGCGTTGAGTCGCCGGCGGTCGCTGAAGCTTTCTTT
TRBD1	TRBV16	16	once	TRBJ1-5	CASSQPGQGSNQPQHF	TGTGCCAGCAGCCAACCGGGACAGGGAAGCAATCAGCCCCAGCATTTT
NA	TRBV21-1	14	NA	TRBJ1-1	CASRPSLKTDEAFF	TGTGCCAGCAGACCTAGCCTTAAGACGGATGAAGCTTTCTTT
TRBD1	TRBV6-2/TRBV6-3	15	once	TRBJ1-2	CASSYAGTANYGYTF	TGTGCCAGCAGTTACGCCGGGACAGCTAACTATGGCTACACCTTC
NA	TRBV2	15	NA	TRBJ1-4	CASSDLRQSNEKLFF	TGTGCCAGCAGTGATCTAAGGCAATCTAATGAAAAACTGTTTTTT
TRBD1	TRBV4-1	14	few	TRBJ1-1	CASSQVQDRPEAFF	TGCGCCAGCAGCCAAGTCCAGGACAGGCCTGAAGCTTTCTTT
NA	TRBV14	14	once	TRBJ1-1	CASSRRHGGAEAFF	TGTGCCAGCAGCCGACGACATGGGGGGGCCGAAGCTTTCTTT
TRBD1	TRBV30	19	NA	TRBJ1-6	CAWRCRDREGISYNSPLHF	TGTGCCTGGAGGTGCCGGGACAGGGAAGGGATATCCTATAATTCACCCCTCCACTTT
NA	TRBV12-3/TRBV12-4	12	NA	TRBJ1-1	CASRVGGTEAFF	TGTGCCAGCAGAGTGGGGGGCACTGAAGCTTTCTTT
NA	TRBV30	17	NA	TRBJ1-1	CAGGVRGARGMNTEAFF	TGTGCCGGGGGGGTTCGGGGGGCCAGGGGCATGAACACTGAAGCTTTCTTT
TRBD1	TRBV12-5	16	NA	TRBJ2-4	CASGLGSDRAKNIQYF	TGTGCTAGTGGTTTGGGATCGGACAGGGCCAAAAACATTCAGTACTTC
NA	TRBV5-6	13	NA	TRBJ1-1	CASSLRQNTEAFF	TGTGCCAGCAGCTTGCGACAGAACACTGAAGCTTTCTTT
TRBD2	TRBV19	14	NA	TRBJ2-5	CASTSAGAEKTQYF	TGTGCCAGTACATCAGCGGGAGCGGAGAAGACCCAGTACTTC
NA	TRBV9	14	NA	TRBJ1-1	CASSGSGTLTEAFF	TGTGCCAGCAGCGGGTCCGGGACACTGACTGAAGCTTTCTTT
NA	TRBV6-5	12	NA	TRBJ1-2	CASRTGNSGYTF	TGTGCCAGCAGAACGGGAAATTCTGGCTACACCTTC
NA	TRBV5-4	13	NA	TRBJ1-3	CASSFSSGNTIYF	TGTGCCAGCAGCTTTTCCTCTGGAAACACCATATATTTT
NA	TRBV30	16	NA	TRBJ2-7	CAWSVVPRAAIYEQYF	TGTGCCTGGAGTGTAGTCCCCCGGGCAGCAATATACGAGCAGTACTTC
TRBD2	TRBV5-5	15	NA	TRBJ2-2	CASSFMTAGTGELFF	TGTGCCAGCAGCTTTATGACAGCGGGAACCGGGGAGCTGTTTTTT
NA	TRBV19	14	NA	TRBJ2-1	CASSPSTSHNEQFF	TGTGCCAGTAGTCCTAGTACATCACACAATGAGCAGTTCTTC
NA	TRBV2	12	medium-sized	TRBJ1-1	CASRARDTEAFF	TGTGCCAGCAGGGCCAGGGACACTGAAGCTTTCTTT
NA	TRBV7-3	12	NA	TRBJ1-1	CASPGALTEAFF	TGTGCCAGCCCTGGGGCCCTAACGGAAGCTTTCTTT
TRBD1	TRBV3-1/TRBV3-2	19	NA	TRBJ2-4	CASSQAGQGAGVAKNIQYF	TGTGCCAGCAGCCAAGCCGGACAGGGGGCGGGGGTAGCCAAAAACATTCAGTACTTC